Presented here are 28 T cell receptor beta chains from one specimen sequenced in a study of T cell responses to AZD1222 COVID-19 vaccine. Using immunoSEQ multiplex PCR, the repertoire was profiled, and TCRdb retains in-frame clones only, with some absent. Of 96,000 or so clones listed, under 90% were seen once; the top ten hold under 30%. The specimen comprised peripheral blood, sampled on day 0 of AZD1222 vaccination. These receptors all stem from an adult in good health.

The table lists this clone with a count of one. This chain connects TRBV7-2 to TRBJ2-5, with D perhaps being TRBD1 or TRBD2 (5 bases each). The CDR3 has 14 residues. Trimming stripped 7 bases from V and 7 bases from J, with 19 bases between. Germline-derived CDR1 and CDR2 are SGHTA and FQGNSA. The CDR3 coding sequence is TGTGCCAGCACGTCTGGGACGCTACCTGGGACCCAGTACTTC. Protein sequence: CASTSGTLPGTQYF.

The rearrangement joins TRBV11-2 to TRBJ1-1; possibly TRBD1 for D (5 bases). The CDR3 consists of 14 residues. Germline V lookup: CDR1 SGHAT, CDR2 FQNNGV. The germline V and J ends were trimmed by 4 bases and 6 bases, with 15 bases remaining between them. The CDR3 coding sequence is TGTGCCAGCAGCTCCGAGGACACAAGTCCTGAAGCTTTCTTT. This gives the protein CASSSEDTSPEAFF.

The chain links TRBV10-3 to TRBJ1-1, with TRBD1 matching 7 bases. The CDR3 covers 15 residues. Germline V lookup: CDR1 ENHRY, CDR2 SYGVKD. Trimming at V came to 3 bases and at J to 0 bases, leaving 4 bases not matched to a gene. The chain's CDR3 is CAISDSDRVNTEAFF. DNA for the CDR3: TGTGCCATCAGTGATTCTGACAGGGTGAACACTGAAGCTTTCTTT.

This clone appeared a single time. This chain uses TRBV29-1 with TRBJ2-3; tentative D call: TRBD1 (5 bases). CDR1 and CDR2 from the germline V gene are SQVTM and ANQGSEA. CDR3 length: 14 amino acids. The CDR3 DNA reads TGCGTGACGCGGCGGACAACCTTCACAGATACGCAGTATTTT. It yields the protein CVTRRTTFTDTQYF.

CDR3 DNA: TGTGCCAGCAGTACCGCCGGCCTTCAAGCTTTCTTT. This encodes CASSTAGLQAFF. The chain couples TRBV6-6 to TRBJ1-1; D is unclear. V was pared by 5 bases and J by 9 bases, with 13 bases between. The CDR3 length is 12 residues. CDR1 is MNHNY and CDR2 is SVGAGI in the germline V gene (reference sequence).

The rearrangement uses TRBV5-1 and TRBJ2-7; D perhaps matches TRBD1 (6 bases). Germline CDR1 SGHRS, CDR2 YFSETQ. The V end lost 4 bases, the J end lost 4 bases, and 18 bases lay between the germline ends. The CDR3 contains 15 residues. The chain's CDR3 is CASSVQGSQGYEQYF. CDR3 nucleotide sequence: TGCGCCAGCAGCGTACAGGGCTCCCAGGGGTACGAGCAGTACTTC.

The chain joins TRBV27 to TRBJ1-1, with TRBD1 identical over 10 bases. Trimming at V came to 4 bases and at J to 1 base, leaving 9 bases not matched to a gene. This CDR3 contains 17 residues. Germline lookup yields CDR1 MNHEY and CDR2 SMNVEV (reference sequence). DNA for the CDR3: TGTGCCAGCAGTTATCGGGGGACAGGGGCCCGGAACACTGAAGCTTTCTTT. Protein: CASSYRGTGARNTEAFF.

V is TRBV4-3 and J is TRBJ2-1; 7 positions agree with TRBD2. V shed 1 base, J shed 5 bases, and the junction held 5 bases outside the gene matches. CDR3 length equals 15 residues. In germline, CDR1 is LGHNA, CDR2 YSLEER. The CDR3 protein is CASSQAQRDDNEQFF. CDR3 nucleotide sequence: TGCGCCAGCAGCCAAGCCCAGCGGGACGACAATGAGCAGTTCTTC.

The J gene is TRBJ2-7, the V gene TRBV11-3; a weak D match, TRBD2 (6 bases). The CDR3 has 14 residues. The germline V gene encodes CDR1 SGHNT and CDR2 YENEEA. The V end was cut by 3 bases, the J end by 4 bases, with 13 bases between. CDR3 protein: CASSFGAGTYEQYF. CDR3 bases: TGTGCCAGCAGCTTTGGGGCAGGGACTTACGAGCAGTACTTC.

The chain combines TRBV4-3 with TRBJ2-1, with a tentative D call TRBD2 (5 bases). Per the germline V gene, CDR1 is LGHNA and CDR2 is YSLEER. The V gene lost 0 bases and the J gene lost 9 bases, with 15 bases spanning the gap. This CDR3 is built from 15 residues. DNA for the CDR3: TGCGCCAGCAGCCAAGATCTCTCGGGATTTAGTGAGCAGTTCTTC. Translated: CASSQDLSGFSEQFF.

A single count supports this clone. The chain recombines TRBV28 with TRBJ2-2; D might be TRBD1 (5 bases). CDR1 is MDHEN, CDR2 SYDVKM, per germline. This CDR3 comprises 13 residues. The CDR3 here is CVSHQGNTGELFF. The CDR3 bases are TGTGTTTCCCACCAGGGGAACACCGGGGAGCTGTTTTTT.

About this clone: The junction and the germline gene differ at one end; a read error may be behind it. The chain recombines TRBV7-7 with TRBJ2-2, with 10 bases identical to TRBD1. CDR1 and CDR2 from the germline V gene are SSHAT and FNYEAQ (reference sequence). This CDR3 spans 16 amino acids. CDR3 sequence reads: CASSRRQGAGTGELFF. The CDR3 region has the DNA TGTGCTAGCAGCAGACGACAGGGGGCGGGTACCGGGGAGCTGTTTTTT.

This sequence joins TRBV18 and TRBJ2-7; no clear D gene. The CDR3 contains 13 residues. CDR1 is KGHSH and CDR2 is LQKENI in the germline V gene. Trimming removed 3 bases at V and 7 bases at J, with 13 bases between. CDR3 bases: TGTGCCAGCTCACCTGGAGTGAGTGAAGAGCAGTACTTC. Protein sequence: CASSPGVSEEQYF.

Details on this clone: At one end, the junction sequence differs from germline, possibly due to a read error. The chain carries TRBV28 and TRBJ2-7; TRBD2 is a possible D gene (5 bases). Looked up from germline, CDR1 is MDHEN and CDR2 is SYDVKM. The CDR3 runs to 12 residues. CDR3: CASSLRAYGQYF. CDR3 sequence (DNA): TGTGCCAGCAGTTTGAGGGCTTACGGGCAGTACTTC.

CDR3 in amino acids: CASSRMDSSEQFF. CDR3 nucleotides: TGTGCCAGTAGTCGCATGGACAGTAGTGAGCAGTTCTTC. The J gene is TRBJ2-1, the V gene TRBV19, with a weak D call TRBD1 (6 bases). V was trimmed by 5 bases and J by 9 bases, leaving 14 bases between them. Per germline, CDR1 LNHDA and CDR2 SQIVND (reference sequence). This CDR3 has 13 residues.

In DNA form, the CDR3 reads TGTGCCAGCAGTTACGGCAGGGACGAGCAGTACTTC. Its protein is CASSYGRDEQYF. J is TRBJ2-7 and V is TRBV6-5; the D gene is possibly TRBD1 (5 bases). V lost 2 bases and J 5 bases, leaving 7 bases between the germline ends. The germline V gene encodes CDR1 MNHEY and CDR2 SVGAGI. This CDR3 comprises 12 residues.

The rearrangement joins TRBV24-1 to TRBJ2-2, with D perhaps matching TRBD1 (5 bases). The CDR3 has 16 residues. The germline V gene has CDR1 KGHDR and CDR2 SFDVKD. Trimming stripped 3 bases from V and 3 bases from J, with 13 bases between. The CDR3 DNA follows: TGTGCCACCAGTGATCCTGCAGGGCCCTACACCGGGGAGCTGTTTTTT. It codes for CATSDPAGPYTGELFF.

V gene TRBV27 combines with J gene TRBJ2-7; possible D gene TRBD1, 6 bases. There are 15 residues in the CDR3. Germline V gene sequence: CDR1 MNHEY, CDR2 SMNVEV (reference sequence). V was shortened by 6 bases and J by 1 base, with 16 bases between the two germline ends. The CDR3 reads CASSLQGPPSYEQYF. CDR3 coding DNA: TGTGCCAGCAGCCTCCAGGGGCCCCCATCCTACGAGCAGTACTTC.

The chain joins TRBV29-1 to TRBJ2-1; TRBD2 matches at 13 bases. Germline V gene data show CDR1 as SQVTM and CDR2 as ANQGSEA. The CDR3 has 18 residues. V shed 7 bases, J shed 0 bases, and the junction held 12 bases outside the gene matches. The CDR3 bases are TGCAGCGCCTTTTGGACTAGCGGGAGTAAAGGCTCCTACAATGAGCAGTTCTTC. It is translated as CSAFWTSGSKGSYNEQFF.

The V and J genes are TRBV3-1 (or the pseudogene TRBV3-2) and TRBJ2-4; D is perhaps TRBD2 (5 bases). The CDR3 runs to 15 residues. Germline V CDR1 and CDR2: LGHDT, YNNKEL (reference sequence). Trimming stripped 1 base from V and 4 bases from J, with 11 bases between. Here the CDR3 DNA reads TGTGCCAGCAGCCAAGTGCCGGGGAAGAAAAACATTCAGTACTTC. Amino acids: CASSQVPGKKNIQYF.

This clone was recorded only once. CDR3 in amino acids: CASRVDLSAGPKNIQYF. The CDR3 nucleotides read TGTGCCAGCAGGGTCGATTTGTCCGCAGGACCCAAAAACATTCAGTACTTC. This chain links TRBV4-2 with TRBJ2-4; no firm D call. The V end lost 6 bases, the J end lost 2 bases, and 20 bases lay between the germline ends. Germline V CDR1 and CDR2: LGHNA, YNFKEQ. The CDR3 runs to 17 residues.

In nucleotides, the CDR3 is TGCAGTGCTAGCGGGGGAGAGACCCAGTACTTC. It yields the protein CSASGGETQYF. The rearrangement links TRBV20-1 to TRBJ2-5; weak D call: TRBD2 (6 bases). This CDR3 spans 11 amino acids. CDR1 and CDR2 from the germline V gene are DFQATT and SNEGSKA (reference sequence). Trimming cost V 3 bases and J 4 bases, with 6 bases left between them.

This chain links TRBV30 with TRBJ1-3; no clear D gene. The CDR3 totals 14 residues. Trimming took off 4 bases at V and 4 bases at J, with 14 bases between the two ends. Germline values: CDR1 GTSNPN, CDR2 SVGIG (reference sequence). The CDR3 region has the DNA TGTGCCTGGACCCAGACACGACGAGGAAACACCATATATTTT. Protein sequence: CAWTQTRRGNTIYF.

CDR3 loop: CATTTGDGAETQYF. The CDR3 DNA sequence: TGTGCTACTACCACGGGGGATGGGGCCGAGACCCAGTACTTC. This chain connects TRBV19 to TRBJ2-5, with D perhaps matching TRBD2 (6 bases). This CDR3 spans 14 amino acids. CDR1 is LNHDA and CDR2 is SQIVND in the germline V gene (reference sequence).

The chain links TRBV19 to TRBJ2-4; D call uncertain. CDR3 size: 11 residues. Looked up from germline, CDR1 is LNHDA and CDR2 is SQIVND (reference sequence). The ends were cut back, 7 bases at V and 6 bases at J, with 7 bases in the middle. Here the CDR3 reads CASIHRNIQYF. For the CDR3, the DNA is TGTGCCAGTATCCACCGAAACATTCAGTACTTC.

V usage is TRBV5-8 and J usage is TRBJ1-6; no clear D gene. V was shortened by 0 bases and J by 9 bases, with 10 bases between the two germline ends. The CDR3 spans 14 residues. Germline V CDR1 and CDR2: SGHTS, YDEGEE. Here the CDR3 DNA reads TGTGCCAGCAGCTTGGGTCCCAACTTTTCACCCCTCCACTTT. Protein: CASSLGPNFSPLHF.

The chain has TRBV30 and TRBJ1-1; D ambiguous. Trimming pared 5 bases from V and 1 base from J, leaving 5 bases between. Germline V gives CDR1 GTSNPN, CDR2 SVGIG (reference sequence). The CDR3 is made up of 11 amino acids. The CDR3 sequence: CAWSRNTEAFF. CDR3 DNA sequence: TGTGCCTGGTCCAGGAACACTGAAGCTTTCTTT.

The J gene is TRBJ2-7, the V gene TRBV4-2; 10 bases match TRBD2. Germline CDR1 is LGHNA and CDR2 is YNFKEQ. Trimming cost V 3 bases and J 0 bases; bases outside gene matches: 2. There are 15 residues in the CDR3. The DNA for the CDR3 is TGTGCCAGCAGCCAGGCTAGCGGGAGCTCCTACGAGCAGTACTTC. This codes for CASSQASGSSYEQYF.